The 26 T cell receptor beta chains below come from one sample, sequenced in a study of blood T cell repertoires in COVID-19 (TCRdb year 2020). Library preparation was by the immunoSEQ multiplex PCR assay. In its TCRdb copy, this immuneACCESS table keeps in-frame sequences only and misses some clones. Where compared with another copy, unresolved V genes explain less than half of these, and the others have no known cause. The sample contains more than 65,000 clones, approximately 86% of them found a single time. The top ten clones comprise roughly 6.1% of the sample. Material: peripheral blood. Receptors originate from a woman aged 50 to 60 with acute or convalescent COVID-19.

This clone was detected once. V usage is TRBV9 and J usage is TRBJ2-1; TRBD2 aligns across 11 bases. Germline loops: CDR1 SGDLS, CDR2 YYNGEE. The CDR3 spans 15 residues. With 4 bases clipped from V and 8 bases from J, the junction kept 8 bases outside the gene matches. CDR3 in amino acids: CASSQTTSGIHEQFF. Written as DNA, the CDR3 is TGTGCCAGCAGCCAGACGACTAGCGGGATTCATGAGCAGTTCTTC.

This chain joins TRBV28 and TRBJ2-3, with no clear D. Germline-derived CDR1 and CDR2 are MDHEN and SYDVKM. The V and J ends lost 2 bases and 2 bases respectively, with 11 bases between them. This CDR3 is 15 amino acids long. The CDR3 DNA reads as TGTGCCAGCAGTTTAATCGGAGAATTCACAGATACGCAGTATTTT. Translated, it gives CASSLIGEFTDTQYF.

This clone was detected only once. This sequence joins TRBV5-4 and TRBJ1-2, with D perhaps matching TRBD1 (5 bases). The V and J ends lost 1 base and 8 bases respectively, with 15 bases between them. The CDR3 has 14 residues. CDR1 is SGHNT, CDR2 YYREEE, per germline (reference sequence). The CDR3 region is CASSLRQGNRGYTF. CDR3 DNA: TGTGCCAGCAGCTTGCGGCAGGGTAATCGAGGCTACACCTTC.

The chain carries TRBV18 and TRBJ2-5; D possibly corresponds to TRBD1 (5 bases). CDR1 and CDR2 from the germline V gene are KGHSH and LQKENI. V was cut by 0 bases and J by 7 bases, with 15 bases left in between. This CDR3 is built from 15 residues. The CDR3, as DNA: TGTGCCAGCTCACCACCGTCAGGGAAGGAAGCGACCCAGTACTTC. It specifies CASSPPSGKEATQYF.

This chain connects TRBV29-1 to TRBJ2-2, with 10 nucleotides matching TRBD1. With V trimmed by 6 bases and J by 4 bases, 5 bases remained unmatched. The germline gives CDR1 SQVTM, CDR2 ANQGSEA. The CDR3 totals 14 residues. CDR3 DNA sequence: TGCAGCGTAAGACGGACAGGGGGCACCGGGGAGCTGTTTTTT. Encoded protein: CSVRRTGGTGELFF.

The chain uses TRBV5-1 and TRBJ1-2, with D maybe TRBD1 (5 bases). Trimming took 3 bases from V and 3 from J, leaving 12 bases between them. Germline V CDR1 and CDR2: SGHRS, YFSETQ. The CDR3 extends over 14 amino acids. The CDR3 sequence is CASSSMTADYGYTF. DNA for the CDR3: TGCGCCAGCAGCTCTATGACAGCAGACTATGGCTACACCTTC.

This clone has a single count. The V gene is TRBV20-1, the J gene TRBJ2-5, with unresolved D. Germline assignment: CDR1 DFQATT and CDR2 SNEGSKA (reference sequence). The CDR3 is 11 residues long. Trimming pared 4 bases from V and 5 bases from J, leaving 8 bases between. CDR3 region: CSAITRETQYF. As DNA, the CDR3 is TGCAGTGCTATAACGAGGGAGACCCAGTACTTC.

This clone was observed a handful of times. V gene TRBV7-8 combines with J gene TRBJ2-1; D call uncertain. Germline CDR1 is SGHVS and CDR2 is FQNEAQ. Trimming took 0 bases from V and 5 from J, leaving 14 bases between them. The CDR3 contains 16 residues. DNA of the CDR3: TGTGCCAGCAGCTTAGCGCCCCCCCCCAGCGACAATGAGCAGTTCTTC. Protein product: CASSLAPPPSDNEQFF.

The chain employs TRBV7-9 and TRBJ2-5; 7 bases are a match to TRBD2. The CDR3 is 16 residues long. Germline lookup yields CDR1 SEHNR and CDR2 FQNEAQ (reference sequence). With 2 bases clipped from V and 3 bases from J, the junction kept 9 bases outside the gene matches. The CDR3 nucleotides are TGTGCCAGCAGCTTAACCTCAGGGAGGGTGAAAGAGACCCAGTACTTC. Its translation is CASSLTSGRVKETQYF.

V is TRBV2 and J is TRBJ2-7, with D possibly being TRBD2 (7 bases). Germline CDR1 and CDR2: SNHLY and FYNNEI. The CDR3 totals 15 residues. V was pared by 1 base and J by 3 bases, with 13 bases between. CDR3 in DNA: TGTGCCAGCAGTGAAGACGGAGGGGGGGTCTACGAGCAGTACTTC. It specifies CASSEDGGGVYEQYF.

The chain links TRBV25-1 to TRBJ1-4; no definite D call. Germline V lookup: CDR1 MGHDK, CDR2 SYGVNS. The CDR3 has 11 residues. The V and J ends lost 7 bases and 4 bases respectively, with 4 bases between them. The CDR3 DNA reads as TGTGCCAGCAACAATAATGAAAAACTGTTTTTT. This codes for CASNNNEKLFF.

The V call is TRBV5-1, the J call TRBJ2-5; TRBD2 is a possible D gene (5 bases). The CDR3 is made up of 15 amino acids. The V gene lost 0 bases and the J gene lost 1 base, with 10 bases spanning the gap. Germline lookup yields CDR1 SGHRS and CDR2 YFSETQ. CDR3: CASSLGRRAQETQYF. The CDR3 coding sequence is TGCGCCAGCAGCTTGGGGAGGCGGGCCCAAGAGACCCAGTACTTC.

The chain's CDR3 is CASRDRVSAEAFF. The CDR3 region has the DNA TGTGCCAGCAGGGACAGGGTTTCGGCTGAAGCTTTCTTT. This sequence joins TRBV6-5 and TRBJ1-1; TRBD1 matches 8 bases. Per germline, CDR1 MNHEY and CDR2 SVGAGI. The CDR3 length is 13 residues. V shed 6 bases, J shed 6 bases, and the junction held 6 bases outside the gene matches.

The CDR3 region is CASSYVGGTEAFF. In nucleotides, the CDR3 is TGTGCCAGCAGCTACGTAGGCGGCACTGAAGCTTTCTTT. J is TRBJ1-1 and V is TRBV6-6; D is undetermined. V lost 6 bases and J lost 4, with 12 bases in between. Germline loops: CDR1 MNHNY, CDR2 SVGAGI (reference sequence). CDR3 size: 13 residues.

V usage is TRBV28 and J usage is TRBJ1-5; D is perhaps TRBD1 (6 bases). This CDR3 has 13 residues. Germline V gives CDR1 MDHEN, CDR2 SYDVKM. Trimming took off 6 bases at V and 4 bases at J, with 10 bases between the two ends. CDR3 in amino acids: CASSDRRNQPQHF. The CDR3 DNA is TGTGCCAGCAGCGACAGGAGAAATCAGCCCCAGCATTTT.

The V call is TRBV7-2, the J call TRBJ2-1; D unclear. There are 13 residues in the CDR3. Per germline, CDR1 SGHTA and CDR2 FQGNSA. Trimming pared 2 bases from V and 7 bases from J, leaving 9 bases between. CDR3 amino acids: CASSLFEQNEQFF. The CDR3 DNA follows: TGTGCCAGCAGCTTATTCGAACAGAATGAGCAGTTCTTC.

CDR3 nucleotide sequence: TGTGCCAGCAGCTTAGTGGGGACTACCTCCTACGAGCAGTACTTC. Its translation is CASSLVGTTSYEQYF. The chain combines TRBV7-2 with TRBJ2-7; 7 nucleotides agree with TRBD2. This CDR3 has 15 amino acids. Germline V gives CDR1 SGHTA, CDR2 FQGNSA. V trimming: 1 base; J trimming: 0 bases; junction bases outside the gene matches: 3.

The chain recombines TRBV7-2 with TRBJ1-4; D is unclear. The V gene's germline CDR1 is SGHTA and CDR2 FQGNSA. V dropped 1 base and J dropped 0 bases, with 6 bases sitting between them. CDR3 length equals 15 residues. CDR3 nucleotide sequence: TGTGCCAGCAGCTTAGTTGCGACAACTAATGAAAAACTGTTTTTT. Encoded protein: CASSLVATTNEKLFF. The variable domain in full, with the rest retrieved from reference TRBV7-2 and TRBJ1-4, is GAGVSQSPSNKVTEKGKDVELRCDPISGHTALYWYRQSLGQGLEFLIYFQGNSAPDKSGLPSDRFSAERTGGSVSTLTIQRTQQEDSAVYLCASSLVATTNEKLFFGSGTQLSVL.

This clone was counted a single time. The rearrangement joins TRBV2 to TRBJ2-5; D is uncertain. Germline V gene lookup returns CDR1 SNHLY and CDR2 FYNNEI. The V end lost 10 bases, the J end lost 5 bases, and 14 bases lay between the germline ends. This CDR3 comprises 12 residues. CDR3: CATHPGDETQYF. As DNA, the CDR3 is TGTGCCACCCACCCGGGTGACGAGACCCAGTACTTC.

The rearrangement joins TRBV25-1 to TRBJ1-1, with 10 nucleotides matching TRBD1. The V gene's germline CDR1 is MGHDK and CDR2 SYGVNS. V gave up 6 bases and J gave up 11 bases; unmatched junction bases: 12. The CDR3 is 14 residues long. CDR3 in amino acids: CASRGFGQGGKAFF. The CDR3 coding sequence is TGTGCCAGCAGAGGCTTCGGACAGGGGGGGAAGGCTTTCTTT.

The J gene is TRBJ1-6, the V gene TRBV3-1 (or the pseudogene TRBV3-2); TRBD1 might be the D (6 bases). Trimming took off 1 base at V and 10 bases at J, with 11 bases between the two ends. CDR1 LGHDT and CDR2 YNNKEL come from the germline V gene (reference sequence). CDR3 length equals 14 residues. The CDR3 sequence is CASSQVVQGSPLHF. CDR3 coding DNA: TGTGCCAGCAGCCAAGTTGTCCAGGGGTCACCCCTCCACTTT.

This chain joins TRBV4-1 and TRBJ2-7; 10 bases fit TRBD2. V lost 1 base and J lost 3; bases outside the gene matches: 6. This CDR3 comprises 16 residues. CDR1 and CDR2 (germline): MGHRA, YSYEKL. In DNA, the CDR3 is TGCGCCAGCAGCCAAGGGGGACTAGCGACCGACTACGAGCAGTACTTC. Amino acids: CASSQGGLATDYEQYF.

Here the CDR3 DNA reads TGTGCCAGCAGTTATTCGGGACAGGACCACAATGAGCAGTTCTTC. Residues: CASSYSGQDHNEQFF. The J gene is TRBJ2-1, the V gene TRBV6-6; 8 bases match TRBD1. The CDR3 totals 15 residues. The V and J ends lost 3 bases and 5 bases, in that order; junction bases with no gene match: 6. The germline gives CDR1 MNHNY, CDR2 SVGAGI (reference sequence).

The chain carries TRBV14 and TRBJ2-1, with 13 bases that match TRBD2. The CDR3 has 18 residues. J lost 4 bases, V lost 5 bases, and 11 bases had no gene match. Germline V gene data show CDR1 as SGHDN and CDR2 as FVKESK. In DNA, the CDR3 is TGTGCCAGCAGCTCGGGACTAGCGGGACCCCCACCTTACAATGAGCAGTTCTTC. Translation gives CASSSGLAGPPPYNEQFF.

This clone was seen more than once but under ten times. The rearrangement joins TRBV5-6 to TRBJ2-7; 9 bases are shared with TRBD2. V lost 2 bases, J lost 6 bases, and 6 bases stayed unmatched. The CDR3 is made up of 14 amino acids. Germline V gene lookup returns CDR1 SGHDT and CDR2 YYEEEE. For the CDR3, the DNA is TGTGCCAGCAGCTTAAGTATAGCGGGGGTCGAGCAGTACTTC. It yields the protein CASSLSIAGVEQYF.

This chain connects TRBV5-1 to TRBJ2-7, with TRBD1 matching over 8 bases. The length of the CDR3 is 16 residues. The germline V gene encodes CDR1 SGHRS and CDR2 YFSETQ. J lost 3 bases, V lost 4 bases, and 12 bases had no gene match. This CDR3 reads CASSRPGTGYDYEQYF. CDR3 DNA: TGCGCCAGCAGCCGCCCCGGGACAGGCTACGACTACGAGCAGTACTTC.